These T cell receptor beta chains were read from a single sample in a study of cytomegalovirus exposure and HLA in healthy donors. The assay was immunoSEQ multiplex PCR, and TCRdb's table has in-frame clones only and misses some. The table lists about 210,000 clones, 78% of them singletons. Sequenced sample: PBMCs. Source of these receptors: a boy aged 10-17 years in good health and CMV-seronegative. The CDR3 runs from the conserved cysteine through the conserved F or W. The order of the fields is J gene, D gene, V gene, clone size, CDR3 protein, CDR3 DNA. D genes are given only for firm matches. A clone size is listed for some rows: how often the clone was seen (once, few, many), or a class if it is expanded.

>TRBJ2-7|TRBD2|TRBV4-2|-
CASSQDGGGGGLEQYF
TGTGCCAGCAGCCAAGACGGAGGCGGGGGGGGATTAGAGCAGTACTTC
>TRBJ1-1|-|TRBV6-5|-
CASSYGGGLRTEAFF
TGTGCCAGCAGTTACGGCGGGGGGCTGAGGACTGAAGCTTTCTTT
>TRBJ2-5|TRBD2|TRBV7-9|-
CSSSFFRGRAPETQYF
TGTTCCAGCAGCTTCTTCCGTGGGAGGGCCCCAGAGACCCAGTACTTC
>TRBJ2-3|TRBD1|TRBV9|-
CASSARQGDRDTQYF
TGTGCCAGCAGCGCCCGACAGGGGGATAGGGATACGCAGTATTTT
>TRBJ1-2|TRBD1|TRBV6-5|-
CASSPGGQGYGYTF
TGTGCCAGCAGTCCCGGGGGACAGGGCTATGGCTACACCTTC
>TRBJ1-1|TRBD1|TRBV19|-
CASGRDRAAEAFF
TGTGCCAGTGGCCGGGACAGGGCTGCTGAAGCTTTCTTT
>TRBJ2-7|-|TRBV15|-
CATSRVQDLDEQYF
TGTGCCACCAGCAGAGTTCAGGACTTGGACGAGCAGTACTTC
>TRBJ2-7|TRBD1|TRBV5-1|-
CASSSPGTALF
TGCGCCAGCAGCTCACCCGGGACAGCACTCTTC
>TRBJ2-2|TRBD1|TRBV5-1|-
CASNPGGGHTGELFF
TGCGCCAGCAACCCAGGGGGCGGCCACACCGGGGAGCTGTTTTTT
>TRBJ2-6|TRBD1|TRBV9|-
CASSHGQGDYSGANVLTF
TGTGCCAGCAGCCACGGACAGGGAGACTACTCTGGGGCCAACGTCCTGACTTTC
>TRBJ1-5|TRBD1|TRBV18|-
CASSRGQGRGQPQHF
TGTGCCAGCTCGCGCGGACAGGGACGAGGACAGCCCCAGCATTTT
>TRBJ2-3|-|TRBV13|-
CASSPRGGRRRTDTQYF
TGTGCCAGCAGCCCTAGGGGGGGGAGAAGGAGGACAGATACGCAGTATTTT
>TRBJ2-7|-|TRBV29-1|-
CSAVGRGVSYEQYF
TGCAGCGCTGTTGGGCGGGGAGTTTCCTACGAGCAGTACTTC
>TRBJ1-1|-|TRBV11-3|-
CASSPRGGLRGGNTEAFF
TGTGCCAGCAGCCCAAGGGGGGGCCTTCGAGGGGGGAACACTGAAGCTTTCTTT
>TRBJ1-4|TRBD1|TRBV7-9|-
CASSAGTGPFRVEKLFF
TGTGCCAGCAGCGCCGGGACAGGGCCCTTTCGGGTGGAAAAACTGTTTTTT
>TRBJ2-5|TRBD2|TRBV5-1|-
CASSLSSGGTQETQYF
TGCGCCAGCAGCTTATCTAGCGGGGGGACTCAAGAGACCCAGTACTTC
>TRBJ2-7|-|TRBV5-8|few
CASSLYPGYEQYF
TGTGCCAGCAGCTTGTACCCGGGCTACGAGCAGTACTTC
>TRBJ2-5|TRBD2|TRBV29-1|-
CSVVGAGGPRETQYF
TGCAGCGTTGTGGGGGCGGGAGGCCCCCGGGAGACCCAGTACTTC
>TRBJ2-5|-|TRBV2|-
CASRVKTQYF
TGTGCCAGCCGGGTGAAGACCCAGTACTTC
>TRBJ2-7|TRBD1|TRBV4-1|-
CASSQGTPGTATYEQYF
TGCGCCAGCAGCCAAGGTACCCCCGGGACAGCTACCTACGAGCAGTACTTC
>TRBJ2-1|TRBD2|TRBV4-2|-
CASSQARGKREYREQFF
TGTGCCAGCAGCCAAGCCCGGGGGAAGCGGGAGTACCGCGAGCAGTTCTTC
>TRBJ2-3|TRBD2|TRBV2|many
CASSFLAGVLPDTQYF
TGTGCCAGCAGTTTTTTAGCGGGGGTGCTTCCAGATACGCAGTATTTT
>TRBJ2-1|TRBD2|TRBV29-1|-
CSGTSGRGEQFF
TGCAGCGGGACTAGCGGGAGAGGTGAGCAGTTCTTC
>TRBJ2-1|-|TRBV11-2|few
CASSPMSGRNEQFF
TGTGCCAGCTCCCCGATGAGCGGGCGCAATGAGCAGTTCTTC
>TRBJ2-1|-|TRBV6-6|-
CASSLTVSNEQFF
TGTGCCAGCAGCTTGACAGTTTCCAATGAGCAGTTCTTC
>TRBJ1-3|TRBD1|TRBV5-4|few
CASSVRTGERNTIYF
TGTGCCAGCAGCGTCCGCACAGGGGAACGAAACACCATATATTTT
>TRBJ2-7|-|TRBV7-9|-
CASSLVGSAYEQYF
TGTGCCAGCAGCTTAGTCGGCAGCGCCTACGAGCAGTACTTC
>TRBJ2-3|-|TRBV7-6|-
CASSLGQSGADTQYF
TGTGCCAGCAGCTTGGGGCAGTCGGGAGCAGATACGCAGTATTTT
>TRBJ2-5|TRBD2|TRBV5-6|-
CASSFKLAGGPIQETQYF
TGTGCCAGCAGCTTTAAACTAGCGGGGGGGCCGATCCAAGAGACCCAGTACTTC
>TRBJ1-1|-|TRBV27|-
CASRRGAGGNTEAFF
TGTGCCAGCAGGAGGGGGGCGGGGGGAAACACTGAAGCTTTCTTT
>TRBJ2-1|TRBD2|TRBV2|few
CASSVSGGAHEQFF
TGTGCCAGCAGTGTTAGCGGGGGGGCCCATGAGCAGTTCTTC